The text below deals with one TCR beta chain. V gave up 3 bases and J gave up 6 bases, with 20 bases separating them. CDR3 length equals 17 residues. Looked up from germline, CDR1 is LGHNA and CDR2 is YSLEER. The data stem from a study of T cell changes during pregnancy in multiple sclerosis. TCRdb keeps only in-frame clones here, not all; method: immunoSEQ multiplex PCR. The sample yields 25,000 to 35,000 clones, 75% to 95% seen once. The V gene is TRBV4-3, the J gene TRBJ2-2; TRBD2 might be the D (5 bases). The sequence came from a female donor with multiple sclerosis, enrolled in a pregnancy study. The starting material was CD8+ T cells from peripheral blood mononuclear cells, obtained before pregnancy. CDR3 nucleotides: TGCGCCAGCAGCCACCTTTTTCCGCGGGTGAATCCCGGGGAGCTGTTTTTT. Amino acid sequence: CASSHLFPRVNPGELFF.